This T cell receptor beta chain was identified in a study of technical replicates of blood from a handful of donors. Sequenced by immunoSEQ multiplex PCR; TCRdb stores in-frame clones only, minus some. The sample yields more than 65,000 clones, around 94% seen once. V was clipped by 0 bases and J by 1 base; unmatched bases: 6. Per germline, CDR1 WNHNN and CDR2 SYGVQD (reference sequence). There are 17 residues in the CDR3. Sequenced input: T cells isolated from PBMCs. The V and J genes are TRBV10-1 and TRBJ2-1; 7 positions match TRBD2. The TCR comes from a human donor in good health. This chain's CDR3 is CASSESPAGLSYNEQFF. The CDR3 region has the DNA TGCGCCAGCAGTGAGTCCCCAGCGGGATTGTCCTACAATGAGCAGTTCTTC.